The 32 T cell receptor beta chains in this list originate from one sample, sequenced in a study of T cell responses to AZD1222 COVID-19 vaccine. Assay used: immunoSEQ multiplex PCR; TCRdb lists only in-frame clones, some missing. The repertoire holds roughly 150,000 clones, with just under 95% as singletons. The sample was peripheral blood, taken on day 0 of AZD1222 vaccination. The receptors were gathered from an adult in good health.

The chain is built from TRBV19 and TRBJ1-1, with a weak D call TRBD1 (6 bases). The CDR3 has 14 residues. V lost 7 bases and J lost 5, with 17 bases in between. Per the germline V gene, CDR1 is LNHDA and CDR2 is SQIVND (reference sequence). This CDR3 reads CASTRDIRATEAFF. For the CDR3, the DNA is TGTGCCAGTACCAGGGACATCCGCGCGACTGAAGCTTTCTTT.

The genes are TRBV9 and TRBJ1-2; no definite D call. The CDR3 is 15 residues long. The V gene's germline CDR1 is SGDLS and CDR2 YYNGEE. The V end lost 4 bases, the J end lost 8 bases, and 21 bases lay between the germline ends. CDR3 region: CASSSLPGPLEGYTF. CDR3 nucleotide sequence: TGTGCCAGCAGCTCGTTGCCGGGCCCACTGGAGGGCTACACCTTC.

The V and J genes are TRBV19 and TRBJ1-1; D is undetermined. The CDR3 is 12 residues long. Germline V gene data show CDR1 as LNHDA and CDR2 as SQIVND (reference sequence). Trimming removed 5 bases from V and 0 bases from J, with 4 bases in between. The chain's CDR3 is CASSYVNTEAFF. DNA of the CDR3: TGTGCCAGTAGTTATGTGAACACTGAAGCTTTCTTT.

The rearrangement joins TRBV4-2 to TRBJ1-1; a weak D match, TRBD1 (5 bases). Deletions cut 0 bases from V and 7 bases from J, with 9 bases between. CDR1 LGHNA and CDR2 YNFKEQ come from the germline V gene. This CDR3 has 13 amino acids. The CDR3: CASSQEAGYEAFF. CDR3 bases: TGTGCCAGCAGCCAAGAGGCAGGGTATGAAGCTTTCTTT.

The chain uses TRBV6-4 and TRBJ2-3; TRBD2 is a possible D gene (7 bases). Germline loops: CDR1 MRHNA, CDR2 SNTAGT. The CDR3 covers 15 residues. The V end lost 2 bases, the J end lost 3 bases, and 12 bases lay between the germline ends. The CDR3 bases are TGTGCCAGCAGTGACGGGGGGGCCGAGACAGATACGCAGTATTTT. Its protein product is CASSDGGAETDTQYF.

The CDR3: CASSVRDRGITDTQYF. For the CDR3, the DNA is TGTGCCAGCAGTGTACGCGACAGGGGGATCACAGATACGCAGTATTTT. The chain joins TRBV2 to TRBJ2-3; 9 bases align to TRBD1. This CDR3 contains 16 residues. With 4 bases clipped from V and 2 bases from J, the junction kept 7 bases outside the gene matches. Germline CDR1 and CDR2: SNHLY and FYNNEI.

The chain carries TRBV4-1 and TRBJ2-1, with 8 bases aligning to TRBD2. The CDR3 runs 19 residues. CDR1 and CDR2 from the germline V gene are MGHRA and YSYEKL. V lost 0 bases to trimming and J lost 4 bases; unmatched junction nucleotides: 14. CDR3 loop: CASSQDNPLRPGGYNEQFF. The CDR3 DNA follows: TGCGCCAGCAGCCAAGATAACCCCCTTAGGCCGGGGGGGTACAATGAGCAGTTCTTC.

The V call is TRBV27, the J call TRBJ2-5, with D perhaps TRBD2 (5 bases). The CDR3 consists of 15 residues. V gave up 6 bases and J gave up 0 bases, with 14 bases separating them. The germline gives CDR1 MNHEY, CDR2 SMNVEV (reference sequence). This CDR3 is CASSSSTGYQETQYF. The DNA of the CDR3 is TGTGCCAGCAGCTCCAGCACGGGGTACCAAGAGACCCAGTACTTC.

The V and J genes are TRBV2 and TRBJ1-4; a possible D gene is TRBD1 (6 bases). Trimming took off 6 bases at V and 8 bases at J, with 16 bases between the two ends. Per germline, CDR1 SNHLY and CDR2 FYNNEI. CDR3 length: 14 residues. In nucleotides, the CDR3 is TGTGCCAGCAGAAACTCCAAAGGGGGGGAAAAACTGTTTTTT. Its protein product is CASRNSKGGEKLFF. The full variable domain, completed using reference TRBV2 and TRBJ1-4, is EPEVTQTPSHQVTQMGQEVILRCVPISNHLYFYWYRQILGQKVEFLVSFYNNEISEKSEIFDDQFSVERPDGSNFTLKIRSTKLEDSAMYFCASRNSKGGEKLFFGSGTQLSVL.

As DNA, the CDR3 is TGCGCCAGCAGCTTCGGACAGCCCGGGGGCTACACCTTC. It is translated as CASSFGQPGGYTF. V is TRBV5-1 and J is TRBJ1-2; D is perhaps TRBD1 (6 bases). The CDR3 is 13 residues long. CDR1 and CDR2 (germline): SGHRS, YFSETQ. Trimming pared 2 bases from V and 8 bases from J, leaving 13 bases between.

A few counts support this clone. The rearrangement uses TRBV7-9 and TRBJ2-5; 11 nucleotides align to TRBD2. The CDR3 is 17 amino acids. Germline CDR1 and CDR2: SEHNR and FQNEAQ (reference sequence). After removal of 3 bases from V and 5 bases from J, the junction contained 11 bases not matched to a gene. The CDR3 here is CASSLAGPASGGETQYF. The CDR3 nucleotides read TGTGCCAGCAGCTTGGCGGGACCGGCTAGCGGGGGGGAGACCCAGTACTTC.

The chain employs TRBV7-9 and TRBJ2-1, with D possibly TRBD1 on 5 matching bases. The CDR3 contains 16 residues. Trimming took 5 bases from V and 3 from J, leaving 17 bases between them. CDR1 is SEHNR and CDR2 is FQNEAQ in the germline V gene (reference sequence). The CDR3: CASSHDSSPFYNEQFF. CDR3 nucleotide sequence: TGTGCCAGCAGCCACGACAGTTCTCCCTTCTACAATGAGCAGTTCTTC.

The rearrangement links TRBV7-8 to TRBJ1-5; 8 bases agree with TRBD1. CDR1 SGHVS and CDR2 FQNEAQ come from the germline V gene. V was clipped by 5 bases and J by 3 bases; unmatched bases: 6. The CDR3 length is 15 residues. CDR3 amino acids: CASSLTGVNNQPQHF. In DNA, the CDR3 is TGTGCCAGCAGCCTGACAGGGGTGAACAATCAGCCCCAGCATTTT.

The J gene is TRBJ1-2, the V gene TRBV25-1; D is perhaps TRBD1 (5 bases). Trimming cost V 0 bases and J 3 bases, with 8 bases left between them. CDR1 is MGHDK and CDR2 is SYGVNS in the germline V gene. This CDR3 is 14 amino acids long. CDR3: CASSEYGGYYGYTF. DNA for the CDR3: TGTGCCAGCAGTGAATATGGGGGATACTATGGCTACACCTTC.

This rearrangement joins TRBV28 to TRBJ2-5; maybe TRBD2 (7 bases). Germline loops: CDR1 MDHEN, CDR2 SYDVKM. Trimming stripped 6 bases from V and 2 bases from J, with 13 bases between. The CDR3 extends over 14 amino acids. In DNA form, the CDR3 reads TGTGCCAGCAGCCGCGGGGGCCCTCAAGAGACCCAGTACTTC. Translated: CASSRGGPQETQYF. The full variable domain, rest sourced from reference TRBV28 and TRBJ2-5, is DVKVTQSSRYLVKRTGEKVFLECVQDMDHENMFWYRQDPGLGLRLIYFSYDVKMKEKGDIPEGYSVSREKKERFSLILESASTNQTSMYLCASSRGGPQETQYFGPGTRLLVL.

The rearrangement links TRBV5-1 to TRBJ1-1; D is possibly TRBD1 (5 bases). The CDR3 spans 13 residues. Germline values: CDR1 SGHRS, CDR2 YFSETQ. Trimming stripped 4 bases from V and 2 bases from J, with 9 bases between. The CDR3 region has the DNA TGCGCCAGCAGCCGACAGCCCAACACTGAAGCTTTCTTT. It specifies CASSRQPNTEAFF.

V gene TRBV30 combines with J gene TRBJ2-1, with 10 bases lining up with TRBD2. Germline V gene lookup returns CDR1 GTSNPN and CDR2 SVGIG (reference sequence). There are 16 residues in the CDR3. V shed 6 bases and J 0 bases; nucleotides not matched to a gene: 8. Here the CDR3 reads CACGLAARSSYNEQFF. CDR3 DNA sequence: TGTGCCTGTGGACTAGCGGCTAGAAGCTCCTACAATGAGCAGTTCTTC.

V gene TRBV28 combines with J gene TRBJ2-7, with 7 bases lining up with TRBD2. V shed 3 bases, J shed 3 bases, and the junction held 5 bases outside the gene matches. CDR3 length: 14 amino acids. CDR1 MDHEN and CDR2 SYDVKM come from the germline V gene. The CDR3 nucleotides are TGTGCCAGCAGTTTGGCGGGGGTCGTCTACGAGCAGTACTTC. Translation gives CASSLAGVVYEQYF. Drawing the rest from reference TRBV28 and TRBJ2-7, the complete variable domain is DVKVTQSSRYLVKRTGEKVFLECVQDMDHENMFWYRQDPGLGLRLIYFSYDVKMKEKGDIPEGYSVSREKKERFSLILESASTNQTSMYLCASSLAGVVYEQYFGPGTRLTVT.

The V gene is TRBV9, the J gene TRBJ2-2; D is undetermined. CDR1 is SGDLS, CDR2 YYNGEE, per germline. The CDR3 covers 12 residues. The V end was cut by 1 base, the J end by 6 bases, with 4 bases between. CDR3 sequence: CASSVRPGELFF. CDR3 bases: TGTGCCAGCAGCGTACGACCCGGGGAGCTGTTTTTT.

The gene calls are TRBV6-1 and TRBJ2-3, with D perhaps TRBD2 (7 bases). The CDR3 is made up of 15 amino acids. The ends were cut back, 1 base at V and 4 bases at J, with 12 bases in the middle. Germline assignment: CDR1 MNHNS and CDR2 SASEGT. Here the CDR3 DNA reads TGTGCCAGCAGTGAAGAAGGGGGGGGCCCAGATACGCAGTATTTT. As protein: CASSEEGGGPDTQYF.

The DNA for the CDR3 is TGTGCCAGCAGCCGGGGAGTCAACTATGGCTACACCTTC. This encodes CASSRGVNYGYTF. The V gene is TRBV3-1 (or the pseudogene TRBV3-2), the J gene TRBJ1-2; D is unresolved. The CDR3 runs 13 residues. The V gene lost 4 bases and the J gene lost 2 bases, with 8 bases spanning the gap. Germline-derived CDR1 and CDR2 are LGHDT and YNNKEL (reference sequence).

This rearrangement joins TRBV7-2 to TRBJ1-1; a possible D gene is TRBD1 (5 bases). This CDR3 region has 15 residues. Germline CDR1 reads SGHTA; CDR2 reads FQGNSA. The V gene lost 2 bases and the J gene lost 3 bases, with 13 bases spanning the gap. The CDR3 protein is CASSLPGGGDTEAFF. DNA for the CDR3: TGTGCCAGCAGCTTACCCGGCGGGGGGGACACTGAAGCTTTCTTT.

This chain uses TRBV7-2 with TRBJ1-4, with D perhaps matching TRBD1 (5 bases). This CDR3 region has 15 residues. Germline assignment: CDR1 SGHTA and CDR2 FQGNSA. V lost 5 bases and J lost 7, with 17 bases in between. The CDR3 here is CASSGVSGQFEKLFF. The CDR3 DNA reads as TGTGCCAGCAGCGGAGTCTCGGGGCAATTTGAAAAACTGTTTTTT.

V gene TRBV3-1 (or the pseudogene TRBV3-2) combines with J gene TRBJ1-5; D is ambiguous. There are 14 residues in the CDR3. CDR1 and CDR2 from the germline V gene are LGHDT and YNNKEL (reference sequence). Trimming stripped 3 bases from V and 3 bases from J, with 9 bases between. Here the CDR3 reads CASSHSGDNQPQHF. CDR3 coding DNA: TGTGCCAGCAGCCATTCCGGCGACAATCAGCCCCAGCATTTT.

The chain couples TRBV28 to TRBJ2-7; 7 nucleotides align to TRBD1. From germline, CDR1 is MDHEN and CDR2 SYDVKM. V lost 4 bases to trimming and J lost 3 bases; unmatched junction nucleotides: 9. The CDR3 is made up of 15 amino acids. The CDR3 DNA reads as TGTGCCAGCAGTTATATACAGGGGCCCAACTACGAGCAGTACTTC. This sequence encodes CASSYIQGPNYEQYF.

The rearrangement uses TRBV12-3 or TRBV12-4 and TRBJ1-3, with TRBD1 identical over 8 bases. The CDR3 spans 13 residues. The V segment lost 6 bases and the J segment 4 bases; nucleotides outside the gene matches: 2. Here the CDR3 reads CASSRTGGNTIYF. CDR3 in DNA: TGTGCCAGCAGCCGGACAGGGGGAAACACCATATATTTT.

This CDR3 reads CASSYSKVGNQPQHF. CDR3 sequence (DNA): TGTGCCAGCAGTTACTCGAAAGTGGGCAATCAGCCCCAGCATTTT. The gene calls are TRBV6-5 and TRBJ1-5; no clear D. V was shortened by 0 bases and J by 2 bases, with 8 bases between the two germline ends. From germline, CDR1 is MNHEY and CDR2 SVGAGI. The CDR3 covers 15 residues.

V and J are TRBV30 and TRBJ2-3, with a possible D match to TRBD1 (6 bases). The germline CDR1 and CDR2 sequences are GTSNPN and SVGIG (reference sequence). Trimming pared 5 bases from V and 2 bases from J, leaving 11 bases between. This CDR3 is 13 amino acids long. This CDR3 is CAWGDTNTDTQYF. The CDR3 DNA sequence: TGTGCCTGGGGGGACACCAACACAGATACGCAGTATTTT. The whole variable domain, remainder taken from reference TRBV30 and TRBJ2-3, is SQTIHQWPATLVQPVGSPLSLECTVEGTSNPNLYWYRQAAGRGLQLLFYSVGIGQISSEVPQNLSASRPQDRQFILSSKKLLLSDSGFYLCAWGDTNTDTQYFGPGTRLTVL.

This rearrangement joins TRBV11-3 to TRBJ2-6, with TRBD1 matching 9 bases. Germline V gives CDR1 SGHNT, CDR2 YENEEA. The CDR3 extends over 17 amino acids. The ends lost 5 bases at V and 1 base at J; junction bases unmatched: 6. Written as DNA, the CDR3 is TGTGCCAGCAGCCCCGGGACAGGGACGTCTGGGGCCAACGTCCTGACTTTC. Translation: CASSPGTGTSGANVLTF. The variable domain in full, with the rest retrieved from reference TRBV11-3 and TRBJ2-6, is EAGVVQSPRYKIIEKKQPVAFWCNPISGHNTLYWYLQNLGQGPELLIRYENEEAVDDSQLPKDRFSAERLKGVDSTLKIQPAELGDSAVYLCASSPGTGTSGANVLTFGAGSRLTVL.

A remark on this clone: This specimen includes other DNA sequences encoding the same CDR3. V usage is TRBV12-3 or TRBV12-4 and J usage is TRBJ1-1; D is undetermined. The CDR3 contains 13 residues. V shed 1 base and J shed 0 bases, with 3 bases lying between them. The CDR3 loop is CASSLGLNTEAFF. CDR3 DNA: TGTGCCAGCAGTTTAGGGCTGAACACTGAAGCTTTCTTT.

The chain has TRBV5-1 and TRBJ1-1; TRBD1 might be the D (5 bases). Germline V gene data show CDR1 as SGHRS and CDR2 as YFSETQ. The length of the CDR3 is 15 residues. V was trimmed by 1 base and J by 6 bases, leaving 16 bases between them. The CDR3 here is CASSLRAGRLAEAFF. Written as DNA, the CDR3 is TGCGCCAGCAGCTTGAGGGCAGGGAGGCTCGCTGAAGCTTTCTTT. Filled out from reference TRBV5-1 and TRBJ1-1, the complete variable domain reads KAGVTQTPRYLIKTRGQQVTLSCSPISGHRSVSWYQQTPGQGLQFLFEYFSETQRNKGNFPGRFSGRQFSNSRSEMNVSTLELGDSALYLCASSLRAGRLAEAFFGQGTRLTVV.

Note on this clone: This sample includes further DNA sequences coding for the same CDR3. This chain uses TRBV29-1 with TRBJ2-7; possibly TRBD1 for D (5 bases). Trimming removed 6 bases from V and 3 bases from J, with 9 bases in between. The CDR3 runs to 11 residues. Germline-derived CDR1 and CDR2 are SQVTM and ANQGSEA. CDR3 sequence: CSVLDSYEQYF. The CDR3, as DNA: TGCAGCGTCCTCGACAGCTACGAGCAGTACTTC.